This T cell receptor (beta chain) was recorded in a study of early stage breast cancer tumors. Study in general: Around 10-fold was the mean read coverage per sample. Study-wide points: Commonly generated sequences made up most enriched TCRB sequences shared between patients. Tumors had approximately 2.6-fold higher T cell density and higher clonality than adjacent normal breast tissue. Functional markers like CD4, CD8 and FOXP3 were missed in bulk sequencing.

A word on this clone: Its antigen is still unknown.

The CDR3 spans 16 residues. V dropped 4 bases and J dropped 8; count of bases not matched to a gene: 12. Germline lookup yields CDR1 SGHTA and CDR2 FQGNSA. Only in-frame clones appear in the TCRdb table, and some are missing; sequencing was by immunoSEQ multiplex PCR. In the table there are 50,000 to 65,000 clones, 85% to 95% of which are singletons. V gene TRBV7-2 combines with J gene TRBJ2-1, with TRBD2 identical over 9 bases. The source of this sequence is a person aged 65-85 years with breast cancer. Material for sequencing was blood. CDR3 residues: CASSSAGAGGADEQFF. The CDR3 DNA sequence: TGTGCCAGCAGCTCCGCCGGAGCGGGGGGTGCGGATGAGCAGTTCTTC.